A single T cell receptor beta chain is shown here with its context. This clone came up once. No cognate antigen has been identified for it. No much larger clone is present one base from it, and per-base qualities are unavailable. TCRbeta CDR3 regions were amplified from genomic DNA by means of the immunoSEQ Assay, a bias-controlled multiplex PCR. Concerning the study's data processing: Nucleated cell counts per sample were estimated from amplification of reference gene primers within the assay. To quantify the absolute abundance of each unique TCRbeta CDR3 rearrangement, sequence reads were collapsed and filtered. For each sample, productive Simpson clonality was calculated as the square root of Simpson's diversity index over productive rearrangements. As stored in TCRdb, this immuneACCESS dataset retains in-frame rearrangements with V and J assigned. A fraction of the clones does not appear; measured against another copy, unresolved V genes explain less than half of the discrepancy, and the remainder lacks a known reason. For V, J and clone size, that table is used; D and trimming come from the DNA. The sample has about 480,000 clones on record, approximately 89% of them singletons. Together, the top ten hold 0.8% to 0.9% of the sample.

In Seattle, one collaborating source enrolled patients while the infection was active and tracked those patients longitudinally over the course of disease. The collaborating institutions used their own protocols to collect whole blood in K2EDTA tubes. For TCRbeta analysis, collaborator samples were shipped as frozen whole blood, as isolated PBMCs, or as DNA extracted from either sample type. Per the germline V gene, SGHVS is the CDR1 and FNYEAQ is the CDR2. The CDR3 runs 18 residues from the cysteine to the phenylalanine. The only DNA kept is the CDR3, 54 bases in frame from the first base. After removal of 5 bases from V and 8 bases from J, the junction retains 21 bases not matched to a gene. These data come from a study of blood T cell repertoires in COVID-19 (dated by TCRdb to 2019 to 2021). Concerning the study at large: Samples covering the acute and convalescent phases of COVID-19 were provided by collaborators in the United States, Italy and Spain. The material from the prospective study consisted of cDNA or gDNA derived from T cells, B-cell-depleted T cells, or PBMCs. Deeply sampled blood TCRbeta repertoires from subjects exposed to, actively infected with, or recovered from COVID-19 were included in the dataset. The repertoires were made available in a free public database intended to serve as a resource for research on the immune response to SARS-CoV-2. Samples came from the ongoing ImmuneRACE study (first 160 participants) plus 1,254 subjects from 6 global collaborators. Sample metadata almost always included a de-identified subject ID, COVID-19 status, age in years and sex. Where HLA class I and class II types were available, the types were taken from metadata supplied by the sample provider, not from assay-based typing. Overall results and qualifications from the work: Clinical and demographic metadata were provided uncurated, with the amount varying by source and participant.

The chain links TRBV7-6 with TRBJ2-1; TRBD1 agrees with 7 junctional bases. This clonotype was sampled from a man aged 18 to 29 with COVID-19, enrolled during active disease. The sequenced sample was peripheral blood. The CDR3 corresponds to CASSIFPRQGPLQDEQFF. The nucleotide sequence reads TGTGCCAGCAGCATCTTTCCTCGACAGGGACCTCTCCAGGATGAGCAGTTCTTC.